What follows are 10 T cell receptor beta chains derived from one specimen sequenced in a study of CD8+ T cells in alopecia areata. Stated treatment: oral pan-JAK inhibitor, 5-10 mg twice daily. RNA was isolated and reverse transcribed to cDNA, the sequencing template. Method: immunoSEQ multiplex PCR; TCRdb's copy keeps in-frame clones and lacks some. Here the sample spans some 190,000 clones, 55% to 70% being singletons. Sample: CD4+ T cells sorted from blood, taken at week 4, from a patient treated with tofacitinib. These receptor sequences come from a human donor with alopecia areata.

J is TRBJ1-2 and V is TRBV29-1; possibly TRBD1 for D (6 bases). The CDR3 length is 13 residues. CDR1 and CDR2 (germline): SQVTM, ANQGSEA. V was shortened by 4 bases and J by 2 bases, with 11 bases between the two germline ends. The CDR3 spells CSVGRGGNYGYTF. The CDR3 DNA reads TGCAGCGTTGGGCGAGGGGGAAACTATGGCTACACCTTC.

The chain carries TRBV7-8 and TRBJ2-5; D unclear. Looked up from germline, CDR1 is SGHVS and CDR2 is FQNEAQ. The V gene lost 5 bases and the J gene lost 2 bases, with 6 bases spanning the gap. The CDR3 extends over 12 amino acids. The CDR3 loop reads CASSPAQETQYF. Written as DNA, the CDR3 is TGTGCCAGCAGCCCGGCACAAGAGACCCAGTACTTC.

The chain employs TRBV9 and TRBJ2-7; TRBD1 matches 9 bases. The CDR3 length is 14 residues. The V segment lost 4 bases and the J segment 6 bases; nucleotides outside the gene matches: 8. CDR1 SGDLS and CDR2 YYNGEE come from the germline V gene. The DNA for the CDR3 is TGTGCCAGCAGCCGGGACAGGGTATCGGGCGAGCAGTACTTC. Its translation: CASSRDRVSGEQYF.

This clone was counted only a few times. J is TRBJ2-1 and V is TRBV29-1, with D perhaps assigned TRBD1 or TRBD2 (6 bases each). The CDR3 is made up of 13 amino acids. Germline V lookup: CDR1 SQVTM, CDR2 ANQGSEA. Trimming cost V 7 bases and J 1 base, with 11 bases left between them. The CDR3 region has the DNA TGCAGCGGGACGGGGGCTTCCTACAATGAGCAGTTCTTC. Translated: CSGTGASYNEQFF.

This rearrangement joins TRBV13 to TRBJ2-5; D assignment may be TRBD1 or TRBD2 (5 bases each). Per the germline V gene, CDR1 is PRHDT and CDR2 is FYEKMQ (reference sequence). CDR3 size: 16 residues. Trimming took 5 bases from V and 2 from J, leaving 18 bases between them. CDR3 nucleotides: TGTGCCAGCAGCCCCCCTAGCAGCGAGGGGCAAGAGACCCAGTACTTC. Amino acids: CASSPPSSEGQETQYF.

The chain combines TRBV30 with TRBJ1-1; D may be TRBD1 (6 bases). V was cut by 2 bases and J by 4 bases, with 11 bases left in between. The CDR3 is 13 residues long. Germline V gene sequence: CDR1 GTSNPN, CDR2 SVGIG (reference sequence). The CDR3 region is CAWSSDRRTEAFF. The DNA for the CDR3 is TGTGCCTGGAGTTCAGACAGGCGCACTGAAGCTTTCTTT.

The V call is TRBV19, the J call TRBJ1-1, with TRBD1 matching 7 bases. The CDR3 has 14 amino acids. The trim removed 5 bases at V and 2 bases at J, leaving 5 bases unmatched. The germline V gene has CDR1 LNHDA and CDR2 SQIVND (reference sequence). As DNA, the CDR3 is TGTGCCAGTAGTGGGCACAGGGGTAACACTGAAGCTTTCTTT. It encodes CASSGHRGNTEAFF.

The rearrangement links TRBV30 to TRBJ1-1, with 7 positions matching TRBD1. Germline CDR1 and CDR2: GTSNPN and SVGIG (reference sequence). The CDR3 is 14 amino acids. V lost 1 base and J lost 1; bases outside the gene matches: 3. CDR3 sequence (DNA): TGTGCCTGGAGTGGGGGACAGAAGAACACTGAAGCTTTCTTT. It yields the protein CAWSGGQKNTEAFF.

J is TRBJ2-5 and V is TRBV5-1, with D perhaps TRBD2 (6 bases). Germline CDR1 SGHRS, CDR2 YFSETQ. The CDR3 consists of 15 residues. Trimming shortened V by 5 bases and J by 5 bases, and 19 bases separated the two germline ends. The CDR3 spells CASRNGPGSGETQYF. In DNA, the CDR3 is TGCGCCAGCAGGAACGGGCCCGGGAGTGGGGAGACCCAGTACTTC.

The rearrangement uses TRBV15 and TRBJ2-5, with D unclear. The CDR3 is made up of 14 amino acids. V lost 0 bases and J 3 bases, leaving 8 bases between the germline ends. The V gene's germline CDR1 is LNHNV and CDR2 YYDKDF (reference sequence). CDR3 sequence reads: CATSRDRWKETQYF. In DNA form, the CDR3 reads TGTGCCACCAGCAGAGATCGCTGGAAAGAGACCCAGTACTTC.